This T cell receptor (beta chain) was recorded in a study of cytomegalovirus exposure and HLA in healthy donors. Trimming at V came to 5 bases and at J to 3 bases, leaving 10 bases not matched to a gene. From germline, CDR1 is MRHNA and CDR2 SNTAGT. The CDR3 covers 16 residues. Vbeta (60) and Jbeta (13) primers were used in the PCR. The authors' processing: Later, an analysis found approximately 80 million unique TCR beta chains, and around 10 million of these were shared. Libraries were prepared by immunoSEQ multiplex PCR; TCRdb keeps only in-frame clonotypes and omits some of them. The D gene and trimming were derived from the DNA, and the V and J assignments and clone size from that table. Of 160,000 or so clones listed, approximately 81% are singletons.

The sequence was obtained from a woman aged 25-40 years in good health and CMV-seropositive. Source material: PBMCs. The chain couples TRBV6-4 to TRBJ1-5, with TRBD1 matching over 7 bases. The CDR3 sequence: CASSRPGQLHNQPQHF. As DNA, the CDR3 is TGTGCCAGCAGTCGTCCGGGACAGCTCCACAATCAGCCCCAGCATTTT.